The clone carrying this T cell receptor (beta chain) was picked up one time. This record belongs to a study of blood T cell repertoires in COVID-19. TCRdb's table, derived via immunoSEQ multiplex PCR, lists solely in-frame clones and lacks some. This table has 280,000 or so clones, roughly 85% appearing once. The CDR3 contains 15 residues. V lost 5 bases, J lost 4 bases, and 6 bases stayed unmatched. Germline CDR1 is SGHTA and CDR2 is FQGNSA. The chain joins TRBV7-2 to TRBJ2-2; 8 bases are a match to TRBD1. The sequenced material came from PBMCs or T cells enriched from blood (not recorded which). This clonotype originated in a woman in her thirties or forties who had recovered from COVID-19. For the CDR3, the DNA is TGTGCCAGCAGCCCTTCCACAGGGGGCACCGGGGAGCTGTTTTTT. Translation gives CASSPSTGGTGELFF.